This T cell receptor (beta chain) came from a study of blood T cells in healthy people across ages. Study observations and caveats: CMV status of donors was unknown, possibly confounding expanded clonotype changes. More naive CD4+ cells and higher diversity were found in long-lived than in aged donors.

Unmatched junction bases numbered 5, after V lost 3 bases and J lost 2 bases. The CDR3 is made up of 15 amino acids. The study recruited healthy Caucasian donors from Russia who were aged roughly 6 to 90. Each sample yielded at least 7 million isolated PBMCs. A second PCR of about 6 to 12 cycles used a sample-barcoded 5' primer and a J-beta primer mix. TCRdb used MiXCR to reprocess the 5' RACE reads, holding one entry per CDR3 protein. The table records around 1.7 million distinct CDR3 sequences, about 30% of them present only once. This clonotype was detected ten times or more. Its antigen is not known.

The receptor's source is a woman aged 25 to 39 in good health. The source material was blood. The chain has TRBV12-3 or TRBV12-4 and TRBJ2-7; TRBD2 matches at 9 bases. CDR3 bases: TGTGCCAGCAGTTTTAGCGGGAGCCCCCCCTACGAGCAGTACTTC. The encoded protein is CASSFSGSPPYEQYF.